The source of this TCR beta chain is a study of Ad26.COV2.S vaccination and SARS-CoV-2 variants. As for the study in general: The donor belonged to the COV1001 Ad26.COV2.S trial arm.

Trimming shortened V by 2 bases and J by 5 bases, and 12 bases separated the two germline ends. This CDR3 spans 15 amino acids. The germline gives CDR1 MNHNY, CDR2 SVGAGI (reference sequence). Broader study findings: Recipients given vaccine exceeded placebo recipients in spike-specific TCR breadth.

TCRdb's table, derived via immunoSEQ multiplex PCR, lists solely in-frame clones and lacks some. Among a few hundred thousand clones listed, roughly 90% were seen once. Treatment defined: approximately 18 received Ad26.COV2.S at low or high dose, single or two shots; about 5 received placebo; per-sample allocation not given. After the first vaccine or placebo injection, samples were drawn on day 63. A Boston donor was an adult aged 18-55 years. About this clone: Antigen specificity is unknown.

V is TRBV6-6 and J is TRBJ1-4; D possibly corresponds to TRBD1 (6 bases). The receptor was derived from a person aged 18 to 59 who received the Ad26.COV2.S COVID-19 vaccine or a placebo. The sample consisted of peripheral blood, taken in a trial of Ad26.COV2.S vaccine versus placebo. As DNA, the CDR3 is TGTGCCAGCAGTTACGTAGGACAGCAAAATGAAAAACTGTTTTTT. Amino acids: CASSYVGQQNEKLFF.